One sample yielded the 14 T cell receptor beta chains listed below, sequenced in a study of molecular identifiers for immune sequencing clone quantification. MiXCR was run by TCRdb on the PCR reads, yielding one entry per CDR3 protein. The profile shows 62,000 or so distinct CDR3 sequences, over 15% of them singletons. Sequenced input: naive CD8+ T cells from blood, with Jurkat cell RNA spiked in. The subset denotes: FACS-sorted CD8+CD4-CCR7+CD45RA+ naive T cells. These receptors all come from a human donor in good health. Some libraries in this study had Jurkat cell RNA spiked in.

This clonotype was found a few times. V is TRBV6-5 and J is TRBJ2-7; a possible D gene is TRBD2 (7 bases). The germline CDR1 and CDR2 sequences are MNHEY and SVGAGI. Trimming removed 0 bases from V and 6 bases from J, with 18 bases in between. This CDR3 has 16 amino acids. DNA for the CDR3: TGTGCCAGCAGTTACTCGGGAGGGGGGGGGACCCCCGAGCAGTACTTC. It is translated as CASSYSGGGGTPEQYF.

This clonotype occurred many times. The chain is built from TRBV27 and TRBJ1-1; D gene unclear. V was cut by 8 bases and J by 0 bases, with 7 bases left in between. The CDR3 extends over 12 amino acids. Germline V CDR1 and CDR2: MNHEY, SMNVEV (reference sequence). DNA for the CDR3: TGTGCCAGCCGGCAGATGAACACTGAAGCTTTCTTT. This sequence encodes CASRQMNTEAFF.

As to this clonotype: Possible read error: a much larger clone is one base away. The chain couples TRBV27 to TRBJ2-2, with D possibly being TRBD2 (6 bases). Germline lookup yields CDR1 MNHEY and CDR2 SMNVEV (reference sequence). The CDR3 runs 14 residues. CDR3 DNA sequence: TGTGCCAGCAGCCCCGGGACTTCAACCGGGGGGCTGTTTTTT. It specifies CASSPGTSTGGLFF.

This clonotype was seen at least ten times. V gene TRBV6-6 combines with J gene TRBJ2-3; D ambiguous. The CDR3 consists of 17 residues. Trimming took 6 bases from V and 1 from J, leaving 20 bases between them. CDR1 and CDR2 (germline): MNHNY, SVGAGI (reference sequence). The CDR3 region is CASRFLVDPAGTDTQYF. In DNA, the CDR3 is TGTGCCAGCAGATTTCTTGTCGACCCGGCGGGCACAGATACGCAGTATTTT.

Ten or more counts support this clonotype. This chain joins TRBV20-1 and TRBJ1-4; 7 bases are shared with TRBD1. Germline CDR1 is DFQATT and CDR2 is SNEGSKA (reference sequence). The CDR3 extends over 13 amino acids. V lost 5 bases and J lost 1; bases outside the gene matches: 1. CDR3 nucleotide sequence: TGCAGTGCTCCAGGGGGAACTAATGAAAAACTGTTTTTT. Translating it yields CSAPGGTNEKLFF.

The CDR3 DNA is TGTGCCAGCGGGGGCCAAGCGGGAGTGCCGGGGAGTTGGAATGAGCAGTTCTTC. Its protein product is CASGGQAGVPGSWNEQFF. The J gene is TRBJ2-1, the V gene TRBV7-9; 8 bases fit TRBD2. This CDR3 has 18 amino acids. From germline, CDR1 is SEHNR and CDR2 FQNEAQ (reference sequence). V was clipped by 8 bases and J by 7 bases; unmatched bases: 22.

At least ten counts were recorded for this clonotype. This chain connects TRBV7-9 to TRBJ2-6, with a possible D match to TRBD1 (5 bases). Trimming took off 1 base at V and 0 bases at J, with 13 bases between the two ends. The CDR3 loop spans 18 amino acids. Germline lookup yields CDR1 SEHNR and CDR2 FQNEAQ (reference sequence). The CDR3 DNA reads as TGTGCCAGCAGCTTAGAAGGATTTGACAGCTCTGGGGCCAACGTCCTGACTTTC. As protein: CASSLEGFDSSGANVLTF.

Concerning this clonotype: Possible read error: a much larger clone is one base away. The chain carries TRBV29-1 and TRBJ2-1, with D perhaps being TRBD1 or TRBD2 (5 bases each). The V gene's germline CDR1 is SQVTM and CDR2 ANQGSEA. The CDR3 sequence is 13 residues long. The CDR3 protein is CNAVGRAYNEQFF. In DNA, the CDR3 is TGCAACGCCGTGGGGCGGGCCTACAATGAGCAGTTCTTC.

This clonotype was picked up many times. This chain links TRBV12-3 or TRBV12-4 with TRBJ2-3, with 7 positions matching TRBD2. This CDR3 comprises 15 residues. V dropped 7 bases and J dropped 6; count of bases not matched to a gene: 13. The CDR3 protein is CASTPGEGAWDTQYF. The CDR3 DNA sequence: TGTGCCAGCACCCCGGGGGAGGGTGCGTGGGATACGCAGTATTTT.

This clonotype was seen at least ten times. The V and J genes are TRBV7-8 and TRBJ2-1; D is unresolved. This CDR3 contains 16 residues. With 2 bases removed from V and 0 bases from J, the gap between germline ends came to 11 bases. Germline lookup yields CDR1 SGHVS and CDR2 FQNEAQ. The CDR3 DNA is TGTGCCAGCAGCTTATACTTCAGGAGCTCCTACAATGAGCAGTTCTTC. It is translated as CASSLYFRSSYNEQFF.

This clonotype has ten or more counts. V and J are TRBV7-8 and TRBJ1-2; D possibly corresponds to TRBD1 (6 bases). This CDR3 contains 14 residues. Germline CDR1 and CDR2: SGHVS and FQNEAQ. V lost 2 bases, J lost 4 bases, and 11 bases lay in between. This CDR3 is CASSLSAGAYGYTF. DNA for the CDR3: TGTGCCAGCAGCTTATCGGCAGGGGCCTATGGCTACACCTTC.

This clonotype occurred many times. This chain uses TRBV6-5 with TRBJ1-1; maybe TRBD1 (5 bases). The CDR3 is 13 residues long. Germline CDR1 MNHEY, CDR2 SVGAGI. Trimming took off 6 bases at V and 11 bases at J, with 19 bases between the two ends. The CDR3 loop reads CASSLAVGRGAFF. The CDR3 DNA sequence: TGTGCCAGCAGCTTAGCGGTGGGGCGGGGGGCTTTCTTT.

This chain joins TRBV19 and TRBJ2-1; D gene unclear. CDR1 and CDR2 (germline): LNHDA, SQIVND (reference sequence). The CDR3 has 15 residues. The V end was cut by 1 base, the J end by 0 bases, with 7 bases between. The chain's CDR3 is CASSIVWSSYNEQFF. DNA of the CDR3: TGTGCCAGTAGTATAGTCTGGAGCTCCTACAATGAGCAGTTCTTC.

This clonotype was counted only a few times. The rearrangement links TRBV14 to TRBJ2-7; 8 bases map to TRBD2. CDR1 is SGHDN and CDR2 is FVKESK in the germline V gene. CDR3 length: 14 amino acids. The V segment lost 4 bases and the J segment 2 bases; nucleotides outside the gene matches: 4. CDR3 in DNA: TGTGCCAGCAGCCCCTCGGGGGGGGCCTACGAGCAGTACTTC. Its translation: CASSPSGGAYEQYF.